What follows are 14 T cell receptor beta chains derived from one specimen sequenced in a study of OX40 agonist ivuxolimab in advanced cancers. TCRdb's copy holds only in-frame clones and misses some; the assay was immunoSEQ multiplex PCR. Among 69,000 or so clones listed, around 80% were seen once. Sequenced material: CD4+ or CD8+ T cells sorted from blood, taken in a trial of the OX40 agonist ivuxolimab. The receptors shown here come from an adult with an advanced solid tumor such as melanoma, head and neck, liver or kidney cancer.

The chain uses TRBV28 and TRBJ2-7; TRBD2 aligns across 8 bases. V gave up 5 bases and J gave up 2 bases; unmatched junction bases: 8. The CDR3 is 15 residues long. In germline, CDR1 is MDHEN, CDR2 SYDVKM. Here the CDR3 DNA reads TGTGCCAGCAGTCCGGGGGGACTAGTCACCTACGAGCAGTACTTC. Translating gives CASSPGGLVTYEQYF.

The chain is built from TRBV7-9 and TRBJ2-6, with D hard to call. Germline V gene sequence: CDR1 SEHNR, CDR2 FQNEAQ (reference sequence). CDR3 length: 16 residues. The ends were cut back, 5 bases at V and 0 bases at J, with 11 bases in the middle. Here the CDR3 DNA reads TGTGCCAGCAGCCTCCCCGGGCACTCTGGGGCCAACGTCCTGACTTTC. As protein: CASSLPGHSGANVLTF.

This chain links TRBV6-1 with TRBJ2-7; D possibly corresponds to TRBD2 (5 bases). Germline V CDR1 and CDR2: MNHNS, SASEGT. V gave up 1 base and J gave up 5 bases, with 6 bases separating them. The CDR3 is 12 amino acids. The CDR3 spells CASSEVRDEQYF. The CDR3 coding sequence is TGTGCCAGCAGTGAAGTGAGGGACGAGCAGTACTTC.

V and J are TRBV6-6 and TRBJ2-1; maybe TRBD1 (6 bases). V lost 6 bases and J 4 bases, leaving 13 bases between the germline ends. Germline V gene data show CDR1 as MNHNY and CDR2 as SVGAGI (reference sequence). The CDR3 spans 14 residues. In nucleotides, the CDR3 is TGTGCCAGCAGACTCGGGACACCGTACAATGAGCAGTTCTTC. Protein: CASRLGTPYNEQFF.

In this sample, this clone turned up once. The V and J genes are TRBV2 and TRBJ2-3, with TRBD1 matching over 7 bases. CDR1 SNHLY and CDR2 FYNNEI come from the germline V gene. The trim removed 7 bases at V and 4 bases at J, leaving 8 bases unmatched. The CDR3 has 14 amino acids. The DNA of the CDR3 is TGTGCCAGCAAGGGGGCAGCCTGGGCAGATACGCAGTATTTT. Translating it yields CASKGAAWADTQYF.

J is TRBJ1-1 and V is TRBV28; TRBD1 matches 8 bases. The CDR3 is 16 amino acids. Germline CDR1 and CDR2: MDHEN and SYDVKM. Losses at the gene ends were 5 bases for V and 5 bases for J; bases not matched to a gene: 13. The CDR3 coding sequence is TGTGCCAGCAGTCCAGGACAGGGACGATGGTGGACTGAAGCTTTCTTT. Translation gives CASSPGQGRWWTEAFF.

This clone was counted a few times. This sequence joins TRBV19 and TRBJ1-2; 7 bases agree with TRBD1. V shed 5 bases, J shed 7 bases, and the junction held 7 bases outside the gene matches. CDR3 length equals 13 residues. Germline CDR1 is LNHDA and CDR2 is SQIVND (reference sequence). CDR3 region: CASSARGEGGYTF. CDR3 nucleotide sequence: TGTGCCAGTAGTGCCAGGGGGGAAGGTGGCTACACCTTC.

The chain links TRBV10-3 to TRBJ2-3, with 9 bases aligning to TRBD1. V dropped 4 bases and J dropped 2; count of bases not matched to a gene: 4. The CDR3 extends over 15 amino acids. Germline CDR1 is ENHRY and CDR2 is SYGVKD. The CDR3 protein is CAISGGQGPTDTQYF. Here the CDR3 DNA reads TGTGCCATCAGTGGGGGACAGGGCCCCACAGATACGCAGTATTTT.

Comments on this clone: Mismatch with germline at one junction end may stem from a read error. The chain carries TRBV7-3 and TRBJ1-1, with a weak D call TRBD1 (6 bases). Germline CDR1 is SGHTA and CDR2 is FQGTGA. The CDR3 consists of 13 residues. The CDR3 sequence: CASSITQGTEAFF. The DNA for the CDR3 is TGTGCCAGCAGCATAACACAGGGTACTGAAGCTTTCTTT.

The chain employs TRBV7-2 and TRBJ1-5, with D possibly matching TRBD1 (6 bases). Germline loops: CDR1 SGHTA, CDR2 FQGNSA. The length of the CDR3 is 20 residues. The V end was cut by 0 bases, the J end by 6 bases, with 27 bases between. The CDR3 region is CASSLAGRRGKGSIGQPQHF. The CDR3 DNA is TGTGCCAGCAGCTTAGCAGGGCGCAGGGGAAAGGGTTCGATCGGTCAGCCCCAGCATTTT. Filled out from reference TRBV7-2 and TRBJ1-5, the complete variable domain reads GAGVSQSPSNKVTEKGKDVELRCDPISGHTALYWYRQSLGQGLEFLIYFQGNSAPDKSGLPSDRFSAERTGGSVSTLTIQRTQQEDSAVYLCASSLAGRRGKGSIGQPQHFGDGTRLSIL.

This chain uses TRBV6-1 with TRBJ1-6, with D maybe TRBD1 (6 bases). This CDR3 comprises 15 residues. The V end lost 1 base, the J end lost 9 bases, and 13 bases lay between the germline ends. Germline V gene lookup returns CDR1 MNHNS and CDR2 SASEGT. CDR3 residues: CASSEGPPGASPLHF. As DNA, the CDR3 is TGTGCCAGCAGTGAAGGCCCACCGGGGGCTTCACCCCTCCACTTT.

V and J are TRBV28 and TRBJ2-1; no definite D call. With 1 base removed from V and 8 bases from J, the gap between germline ends came to 18 bases. Per germline, CDR1 MDHEN and CDR2 SYDVKM. The CDR3 sequence is 16 residues long. The CDR3 bases are TGTGCCAGCAGTTTATTTCAGTGGTGGAGTGTCGATGAGCAGTTCTTC. Its protein is CASSLFQWWSVDEQFF.

The J gene is TRBJ2-7, the V gene TRBV19, with 9 positions matching TRBD1. The germline CDR1 and CDR2 sequences are LNHDA and SQIVND (reference sequence). The CDR3 loop spans 16 amino acids. Unmatched junction bases numbered 13, after V lost 5 bases and J lost 5 bases. This CDR3 reads CASSDPLRDRADEQYF. The DNA for the CDR3 is TGTGCCAGTAGTGACCCTCTCCGGGACAGGGCTGACGAGCAGTACTTC.

This clone was seen more than once but under ten times. The rearrangement links TRBV11-3 to TRBJ2-3; 8 nucleotides agree with TRBD1. The CDR3 extends over 14 amino acids. Germline CDR1 is SGHNT and CDR2 is YENEEA. V shed 5 bases, J shed 6 bases, and the junction held 7 bases outside the gene matches. CDR3 loop: CASSRGQVGDTQYF. CDR3 sequence (DNA): TGTGCCAGCAGCCGGGGACAGGTGGGCGATACGCAGTATTTT.